Sequencing of this TCR beta chain was carried out in a study of shared clonotypes between healthy human individuals. Study details: There were three CD4 naive, three CD4 memory, two CD8 naive and one CD8 memory plates per donor.

The CDR3 contains 15 residues. Germline CDR1 reads SGHDN; CDR2 reads FVKESK. V dropped 1 base and J dropped 8 bases, with 14 bases sitting between them. Naive CD8 cells lacked CD45RO and underwent positive selection for CCR7, leaving out terminally differentiated effector memory CD45RA+ cells. Every subset had its genomic DNA shared out evenly among several immunoSEQ plates. 200 to 250 ng DNA, 30,000 or so T cell genomes, went into each sorted-subset replicate PCR. Assay used: immunoSEQ multiplex PCR; TCRdb lists only in-frame clones, some missing. The sample yields about 2.1 million clones, about 93% seen once.

The sequenced sample was naive CD8+ T cells from PBMCs. The clonotype was recovered from a man between 18 and 35 years old in good health. Some clones in this sample may be carry-over from other donors' samples. The rearrangement joins TRBV14 to TRBJ1-4, with a weak D call TRBD1 (6 bases). CDR3 residues: CASSQGQVWGEKLFF. The CDR3 DNA sequence: TGTGCCAGCAGCCAAGGACAGGTCTGGGGCGAAAAACTGTTTTTT.